Shown below are 30 T cell receptor beta chains from a single sample sequenced in a study of blood T cell repertoires in COVID-19. Here immunoSEQ multiplex PCR was the method, and the copy in TCRdb shows in-frame clones only, minus some. The sample shows 100,000 or so clones, approximately 86% of them seen only once. The sequencing input was peripheral blood. The receptors were gathered from a woman aged 45-65 years with COVID-19, enrolled during active disease.

The chain joins TRBV2 to TRBJ2-5, with 13 bases identical to TRBD2. CDR1 is SNHLY and CDR2 is FYNNEI in the germline V gene. The CDR3 consists of 15 residues. V shed 6 bases and J 5 bases; nucleotides not matched to a gene: 6. The DNA of the CDR3 is TGTGCCAGCAGGAGACTAGCGGGGGGCGGGGAGACCCAGTACTTC. This gives the protein CASRRLAGGGETQYF. Based on the CDR3 plus reference TRBV2 and TRBJ2-5, the full variable domain is EPEVTQTPSHQVTQMGQEVILRCVPISNHLYFYWYRQILGQKVEFLVSFYNNEISEKSEIFDDQFSVERPDGSNFTLKIRSTKLEDSAMYFCASRRLAGGGETQYFGPGTRLLVL.

The CDR3 reads CASRITGTSNQPQHF. The CDR3 nucleotides are TGTGCCAGCAGAATTACAGGGACCAGCAATCAGCCCCAGCATTTT. The chain combines TRBV6-5 with TRBJ1-5; D may be TRBD1 (6 bases). V was cut by 6 bases and J by 1 base, with 13 bases left in between. Germline CDR1 MNHEY, CDR2 SVGAGI. The CDR3 has 15 amino acids.

V and J are TRBV7-3 and TRBJ2-3; the D gene is possibly TRBD1 (5 bases). CDR1 and CDR2 from the germline V gene are SGHTA and FQGTGA. Trimming removed 5 bases at V and 1 base at J, with 16 bases between. The CDR3 extends over 16 amino acids. CDR3 coding DNA: TGTGCCAGCAGCCCGGCGAGTTTAGGGGGCACAGATACGCAGTATTTT. It specifies CASSPASLGGTDTQYF.

This chain uses TRBV30 with TRBJ1-4, with D possibly matching TRBD1 (6 bases). Trimming took 5 bases from V and 2 from J, leaving 9 bases between them. The CDR3 spans 13 residues. CDR1 is GTSNPN, CDR2 SVGIG, per germline (reference sequence). In DNA form, the CDR3 reads TGTGCCTGGGAAACAGGGACTAATGAAAAACTGTTTTTT. Amino acid sequence: CAWETGTNEKLFF.

This sequence joins TRBV6-2 or TRBV6-3 and TRBJ2-1; D unclear. The CDR3 is 15 amino acids. Per the germline V gene, CDR1 is MNHEY and CDR2 is SVGEGT. V lost 4 bases, J lost 0 bases, and 10 bases lay in between. CDR3 sequence: CASSFPPSSYNEQFF. CDR3 coding DNA: TGTGCCAGCAGTTTCCCCCCGAGCTCCTACAATGAGCAGTTCTTC.

The rearrangement joins TRBV19 to TRBJ1-2; 9 bases align to TRBD1. CDR3 length: 12 residues. Germline-derived CDR1 and CDR2 are LNHDA and SQIVND (reference sequence). In DNA, the CDR3 is TGTCTCAGTGGGGACAGGGAGTTTGGCTACACCTTC. Its protein product is CLSGDREFGYTF.

This CDR3 is CASSPGYEQYF. The DNA for the CDR3 is TGTGCCAGCAGCCCCGGGTACGAGCAGTACTTC. V is TRBV14 and J is TRBJ2-7; the D is unclear. Deletions cut 4 bases from V and 4 bases from J, with 5 bases between. CDR1 and CDR2 from the germline V gene are SGHDN and FVKESK. This CDR3 has 11 residues.

Comment on this clone: The identical CDR3 is also encoded by other nucleotide sequences in the sample. The chain couples TRBV6-6 to TRBJ1-5; weak D call: TRBD1 (5 bases). V was trimmed by 0 bases and J by 4 bases, leaving 7 bases between them. Looked up from germline, CDR1 is MNHNY and CDR2 is SVGAGI (reference sequence). The CDR3 extends over 14 amino acids. In DNA form, the CDR3 reads TGTGCCAGCAGTTACTCGGAGGGGAATCAGCCCCAGCATTTT. It is translated as CASSYSEGNQPQHF.

CDR3 in DNA: TGTGCCAGCTCACCCCCGGGACAGCGCTACAATGAGCAGTTCTTC. This gives the protein CASSPPGQRYNEQFF. The gene calls are TRBV18 and TRBJ2-1, with TRBD1 identical over 7 bases. CDR3 length: 15 amino acids. Germline CDR1 reads KGHSH; CDR2 reads LQKENI. The ends lost 3 bases at V and 3 bases at J; junction bases unmatched: 5.

J is TRBJ1-3 and V is TRBV11-3; D ambiguous. The CDR3 is 15 residues long. Trimming took off 0 bases at V and 0 bases at J, with 6 bases between the two ends. Germline loops: CDR1 SGHNT, CDR2 YENEEA. This chain's CDR3 is CASSLDWASGNTIYF. The DNA for the CDR3 is TGTGCCAGCAGCTTAGATTGGGCCTCTGGAAACACCATATATTTT.

V gene TRBV7-2 combines with J gene TRBJ2-1; tentatively, D is TRBD1 (5 bases). Trimming cost V 5 bases and J 4 bases, with 15 bases left between them. Germline CDR1 reads SGHTA; CDR2 reads FQGNSA. This CDR3 has 15 residues. In DNA form, the CDR3 reads TGTGCCAGCAGCCCCCCGGGCAGGGCATACAATGAGCAGTTCTTC. Encoded protein: CASSPPGRAYNEQFF.

This clone was seen more than once but under ten times. The V call is TRBV5-6, the J call TRBJ1-1; maybe TRBD1 (6 bases). The V and J ends lost 1 base and 0 bases respectively, with 16 bases between them. Germline V gene sequence: CDR1 SGHDT, CDR2 YYEEEE. CDR3 length: 17 residues. This CDR3 reads CASSLRTDYLMNTEAFF. The CDR3 DNA reads TGTGCCAGCAGCTTGCGGACAGACTACTTAATGAACACTGAAGCTTTCTTT.

This rearrangement joins TRBV28 to TRBJ1-2; D possibly corresponds to TRBD1 (5 bases). V was shortened by 9 bases and J by 7 bases, with 12 bases between the two germline ends. This CDR3 region has 11 residues. Germline lookup yields CDR1 MDHEN and CDR2 SYDVKM. The CDR3 DNA follows: TGTGCCAGTGGGGGGACTTTTGGCTACACCTTC. Protein: CASGGTFGYTF.

The chain carries TRBV5-6 and TRBJ2-5, with no clear D. Deletions cut 6 bases from V and 5 bases from J, with 14 bases between. CDR3 length: 13 amino acids. Germline CDR1 and CDR2: SGHDT and YYEEEE. In nucleotides, the CDR3 is TGTGCCAGCACCCTGATGCTGGAGGAGACCCAGTACTTC. Its protein is CASTLMLEETQYF.

This chain uses TRBV2 with TRBJ2-7; D gene uncertain. The V gene's germline CDR1 is SNHLY and CDR2 FYNNEI. The ends were cut back, 5 bases at V and 7 bases at J, with 18 bases in the middle. The CDR3 contains 14 residues. In DNA form, the CDR3 reads TGTGCCAGCAGTTTGACGGGTCAATCTTGGGAGCAGTACTTC. Translated: CASSLTGQSWEQYF. The full variable domain, rest sourced from reference TRBV2 and TRBJ2-7, is EPEVTQTPSHQVTQMGQEVILRCVPISNHLYFYWYRQILGQKVEFLVSFYNNEISEKSEIFDDQFSVERPDGSNFTLKIRSTKLEDSAMYFCASSLTGQSWEQYFGPGTRLTVT.

The genes are TRBV7-2 and TRBJ2-6; TRBD1 matches at 8 bases. Germline values: CDR1 SGHTA, CDR2 FQGNSA. This CDR3 spans 15 amino acids. The V and J ends lost 5 bases and 4 bases, in that order; junction bases with no gene match: 4. Written as DNA, the CDR3 is TGTGCCAGCAGCCTGACAGGGGACGGGGCCAACGTCCTGACTTTC. It encodes CASSLTGDGANVLTF.

The chain recombines TRBV7-8 with TRBJ2-7, with TRBD1 matching over 7 bases. With V trimmed by 4 bases and J by 6 bases, 12 bases remained unmatched. The CDR3 is made up of 15 amino acids. Germline V gene data show CDR1 as SGHVS and CDR2 as FQNEAQ. The DNA for the CDR3 is TGTGCCAGCAGCTACCAAGACTTGACAGGGACCGAGCAGTACTTC. Its protein product is CASSYQDLTGTEQYF.

The chain employs TRBV6-5 and TRBJ1-2; D uncertain. Germline V CDR1 and CDR2: MNHEY, SVGAGI. The CDR3 covers 14 residues. V shed 7 bases and J shed 2 bases, with 14 bases lying between them. CDR3 residues: CASIQPSGNYGYTF. The CDR3, as DNA: TGTGCCAGCATCCAGCCTTCCGGGAACTATGGCTACACCTTC.

The chain joins TRBV6-5 to TRBJ1-3, with D perhaps TRBD1 (6 bases). The germline V and J ends were trimmed by 7 bases and 0 bases, with 13 bases remaining between them. The germline V gene encodes CDR1 MNHEY and CDR2 SVGAGI. This CDR3 comprises 15 residues. This chain's CDR3 is CASTYGGLSGNTIYF. CDR3 in DNA: TGTGCCAGCACCTACGGGGGGCTCTCTGGAAACACCATATATTTT.

The chain combines TRBV11-3 with TRBJ2-7; TRBD2 matches at 7 bases. Germline CDR1 is SGHNT and CDR2 is YENEEA. J lost 2 bases, V lost 1 base, and 11 bases had no gene match. There are 17 residues in the CDR3. The CDR3 DNA follows: TGTGCCAGCAGCTTAGGCGGGGGAAGCGGAAGGGCCTACGAGCAGTACTTC. Protein: CASSLGGGSGRAYEQYF.

The CDR3: CASSSTGTGYRNQPQHF. The CDR3 nucleotides read TGTGCCAGCAGTTCTACCGGGACAGGGTATCGAAATCAGCCCCAGCATTTT. The genes are TRBV28 and TRBJ1-5; 9 bases fit TRBD1. The CDR3 spans 17 residues. The trim removed 4 bases at V and 4 bases at J, leaving 11 bases unmatched. Germline values: CDR1 MDHEN, CDR2 SYDVKM.

This clone was found once. The chain joins TRBV7-9 to TRBJ2-7; D is undetermined. With 1 base removed from V and 1 base from J, the gap between germline ends came to 8 bases. The V gene's germline CDR1 is SEHNR and CDR2 FQNEAQ (reference sequence). There are 14 residues in the CDR3. The CDR3 loop is CASSLVELSYEQYF. In DNA form, the CDR3 reads TGTGCCAGCAGCTTAGTCGAGCTTTCCTACGAGCAGTACTTC. Full variable domain (outside the CDR3, taken from reference TRBV7-9 and TRBJ2-7): DTGVSQNPRHKITKRGQNVTFRCDPISEHNRLYWYRQTLGQGPEFLTYFQNEAQLEKSRLLSDRFSAERPKGSFSTLEIQRTEQGDSAMYLCASSLVELSYEQYFGPGTRLTVT.

The CDR3 coding sequence is TGTGCCAGCAGCTGGGACAGGGGGCTCTTCGAGCAGTACTTC. This sequence encodes CASSWDRGLFEQYF. The V call is TRBV5-5, the J call TRBJ2-7, with TRBD1 identical over 12 bases. Unmatched junction bases numbered 4, after V lost 3 bases and J lost 6 bases. The CDR3 totals 14 residues. Germline lookup yields CDR1 SGHKS and CDR2 YYEKEE (reference sequence).

This chain connects TRBV12-3 or TRBV12-4 to TRBJ1-4; D call uncertain. The ends were cut back, 0 bases at V and 7 bases at J, with 6 bases in the middle. This CDR3 contains 13 residues. For the CDR3, the DNA is TGTGCCAGCAGTTTAGCGCACGGTGAAAAACTGTTTTTT. Its protein product is CASSLAHGEKLFF.

V usage is TRBV5-1 and J usage is TRBJ2-7; the D gene is possibly TRBD2 (6 bases). Germline lookup yields CDR1 SGHRS and CDR2 YFSETQ. Trimming cost V 2 bases and J 3 bases, with 12 bases left between them. The CDR3 loop spans 14 amino acids. The CDR3 here is CASSFGDGGYEQYF. The CDR3 coding sequence is TGCGCCAGCAGCTTTGGTGACGGGGGCTACGAGCAGTACTTC.

CDR3 protein: CASSPEGGNTDTQYF. As DNA, the CDR3 is TGTGCCAGCAGTCCCGAGGGGGGGAACACAGATACGCAGTATTTT. This chain links TRBV2 with TRBJ2-3, with D perhaps TRBD2 (7 bases). Trimming took off 5 bases at V and 2 bases at J, with 14 bases between the two ends. Germline CDR1 is SNHLY and CDR2 is FYNNEI. CDR3 length: 15 residues.

This clone was recorded once. This rearrangement joins TRBV7-2 to TRBJ2-3; no firm D call. Per germline, CDR1 SGHTA and CDR2 FQGNSA. Trimming pared 5 bases from V and 2 bases from J, leaving 5 bases between. CDR3 length: 12 residues. CDR3 in amino acids: CASSPYTDTQYF. The DNA for the CDR3 is TGTGCCAGCAGCCCTTACACAGATACGCAGTATTTT.

This sequence joins TRBV5-6 and TRBJ1-6; 9 nucleotides line up with TRBD1. This CDR3 contains 14 residues. The germline CDR1 and CDR2 sequences are SGHDT and YYEEEE. Unmatched junction bases numbered 2, after V lost 0 bases and J lost 10 bases. The CDR3 DNA sequence: TGTGCCAGCAGCTTGGGGGACAGGGTCTCACCCCTCCACTTT. It codes for CASSLGDRVSPLHF.

The chain has TRBV6-2 or TRBV6-3 and TRBJ2-1; TRBD2 agrees at 8 bases. Germline V gene data show CDR1 as MNHEY and CDR2 as SVGEGT. The CDR3 contains 15 residues. J gave up 2 bases and V 5 bases, and 5 bases lay outside the gene matches. The CDR3 spells CASSQGLAPYNEQFF. The CDR3 DNA is TGTGCCAGCAGTCAAGGACTAGCCCCCTACAATGAGCAGTTCTTC.

The chain couples TRBV4-1 to TRBJ2-7; TRBD2 agrees at 14 bases. Trimming removed 4 bases from V and 3 bases from J; junction bases left unmatched: 8. In germline, CDR1 is MGHRA, CDR2 YSYEKL. This CDR3 contains 17 residues. CDR3 region: CASSREGLAGANYEQYF. The CDR3 DNA reads as TGCGCCAGCAGCCGAGAGGGACTAGCGGGGGCGAACTACGAGCAGTACTTC.